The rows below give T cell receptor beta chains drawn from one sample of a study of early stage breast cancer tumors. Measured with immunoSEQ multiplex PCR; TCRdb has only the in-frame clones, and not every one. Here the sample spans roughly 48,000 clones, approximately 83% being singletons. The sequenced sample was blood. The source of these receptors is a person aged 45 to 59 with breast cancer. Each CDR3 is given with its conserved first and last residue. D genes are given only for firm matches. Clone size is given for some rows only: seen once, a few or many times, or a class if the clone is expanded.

cdr3_nt: TGTGCCAGCAGCTCCCAGCAGCGGGGCGAGCAGTACTTC
cdr3_aa: CASSSQQRGEQYF
v_call: TRBV7-2
clone_size: NA
j_call: TRBJ2-7
d_call: TRBD2

cdr3_nt: TGTGCCAGCAGTTCCCCGGTAGCTGGAAACACCATATATTTT
cdr3_aa: CASSSPVAGNTIYF
v_call: TRBV28
clone_size: NA
j_call: TRBJ1-3
d_call: NA

cdr3_nt: TGTGCCAGCAGCTTAGAGGCGGGAGGGCGACTTACGCAGTATTTT
cdr3_aa: CASSLEAGGRLTQYF
v_call: TRBV7-2
clone_size: NA
j_call: TRBJ2-3
d_call: TRBD2

cdr3_nt: TGTGCCAGCAGCTTGTGGGGGCAGGGAAACACCATATATTTT
cdr3_aa: CASSLWGQGNTIYF
v_call: TRBV7-2
clone_size: once
j_call: TRBJ1-3
d_call: NA

cdr3_nt: TGCGCCAGCAGCCACACAGGGGATCCTAATGAAAAACTGTTTTTT
cdr3_aa: CASSHTGDPNEKLFF
v_call: TRBV5-1
clone_size: NA
j_call: TRBJ1-4
d_call: TRBD1

cdr3_nt: TGTGCCAGCAGCCCTAGACAGGCCAGTTCACCCCTCCACTTT
cdr3_aa: CASSPRQASSPLHF
v_call: TRBV14
clone_size: few
j_call: TRBJ1-6
d_call: NA

cdr3_nt: TGTGCCAGCAGTGTTCCGGGACAGGGGAGGGGCACTGAAGCTTTCTTT
cdr3_aa: CASSVPGQGRGTEAFF
v_call: TRBV2
clone_size: NA
j_call: TRBJ1-1
d_call: TRBD1

cdr3_nt: TGTGCCTGGAGCGGGACAGCAGATACGCAGTATTTT
cdr3_aa: CAWSGTADTQYF
v_call: TRBV30
clone_size: once
j_call: TRBJ2-3
d_call: TRBD1

cdr3_nt: TGCGCCAGCAGCTTGGGGGATCTGACCTACGAGCAGTACTTC
cdr3_aa: CASSLGDLTYEQYF
v_call: TRBV5-1
clone_size: NA
j_call: TRBJ2-7
d_call: NA

cdr3_nt: TGTGCCAGCAATCGGGACAGCCAGCCCCAGCATTTT
cdr3_aa: CASNRDSQPQHF
v_call: TRBV7-2
clone_size: NA
j_call: TRBJ1-5
d_call: TRBD1

cdr3_nt: TGTGCCAGTAGTTTCACTTTCGCGAGACAAAATGAAAAACTGTTTTTT
cdr3_aa: CASSFTFARQNEKLFF
v_call: TRBV19
clone_size: NA
j_call: TRBJ1-4
d_call: NA

cdr3_nt: TGCGCCAGCAGCCTAGAGAGCGGGCAGCAATATGGCTACACCTTC
cdr3_aa: CASSLESGQQYGYTF
v_call: TRBV4-1
clone_size: few
j_call: TRBJ1-2
d_call: NA

cdr3_nt: TGTGCCAGCAGTTGGGGACAGCTGAACACTGAAGCTTTCTTT
cdr3_aa: CASSWGQLNTEAFF
v_call: TRBV6-6
clone_size: NA
j_call: TRBJ1-1
d_call: TRBD1

cdr3_nt: TGTGCCAGCAGTGAAGGGTTAACTAACACAGATACGCAGTATTTT
cdr3_aa: CASSEGLTNTDTQYF
v_call: TRBV6-1
clone_size: NA
j_call: TRBJ2-3
d_call: NA

cdr3_nt: TGTGCCAGTAACCCGGGAGGTACGTTAAGAAACATTCAGTACTTC
cdr3_aa: CASNPGGTLRNIQYF
v_call: TRBV19
clone_size: NA
j_call: TRBJ2-4
d_call: TRBD2

cdr3_nt: TGTGCCAGCAGCTTCATAACGGGAGGAATTGACAATGAGCAGTTCTTC
cdr3_aa: CASSFITGGIDNEQFF
v_call: TRBV7-2
clone_size: once
j_call: TRBJ2-1
d_call: TRBD2

cdr3_nt: TGTGCCAGCAGACCCAACCAGGGGGGCGGTGGCTACACCTTC
cdr3_aa: CASRPNQGGGGYTF
v_call: TRBV28
clone_size: NA
j_call: TRBJ1-2
d_call: TRBD1